This TCR beta chain derives from a study of OX40 agonist ivuxolimab in advanced cancers. Looking at the study overall: Ivuxolimab was a fully human IgG2 agonistic monoclonal antibody targeting the costimulatory receptor OX40 (CD134). Partial responses were achieved by three dose-escalation patients, of whom one had hepatocellular carcinoma and two had cutaneous melanoma. The paper describes the monotherapy dose-escalation part (N of about 54 patients) of the phase I trial of ivuxolimab. The point of sequencing TCRbeta in the periphery was to test whether ivuxolimab changed TCR sequence diversity and drove clonal T-cell expansion. Intravenous ivuxolimab was administered to patients every 2 weeks at six dose levels: 0.01, 0.1, 0.3, 1.5, 3 and 10 mg/kg. In the dose-escalation cohort, 75% to 90% of patients were male, and the mean age was around 65 years with a range of about 20 to 79. Patients were allowed to have had prior anti-PD-1, anti-PD-L1 or anti-CTLA-4 therapy, and approximately 41% of the dose-escalation patients had previously received checkpoint inhibitors. Of the approximately 50 patients in dose escalation, 19 had hepatocellular carcinoma, roughly 15 had melanoma, 9 had renal cell carcinoma and 9 had head and neck cancer.

Genomic DNA was isolated from the sorted cells so that the TCRbeta CDR3 region could be sequenced. TCRbeta CDR3 regions were sequenced using the immunoSEQ Assay. TCRdb carries this immuneACCESS record with in-frame sequences only. Its versions omit some clonotypes, under half of them owing to an unresolved V gene in the studies checked, with the rest unexplained. This sample comprises tens of thousands of clones, about 85% of them detected only once. About 5% of the sample goes to the ten largest clones. CDR1 SGHTA and CDR2 FQGNSA were looked up in the germline V gene. CDR3 length: 15 amino acids, cysteine to phenylalanine. Solely the CDR3 DNA is kept, with 45 bases framed from the first base. V is cut back by 7 bases and J by 0 bases, with 4 bases in the junction unmatched. The trial excluded patients who had a history of autoimmune disease or were on systemic immunosuppression. In every dose cohort, peripheral blood was drawn for TCR sequencing at baseline, cycle 4 day 1, and cycle 7 day 1. Samples came from an open-label, multicenter, first-in-human phase I dose-escalation trial of ivuxolimab. Adults with locally advanced or metastatic melanoma, renal cell carcinoma, hepatocellular carcinoma or head and neck squamous cell carcinoma were enrolled in the trial. Before TCR sequencing, CD4+ T cells and CD8+ T cells were sorted from peripheral blood as separate populations.

For this clone: What antigen it recognizes has not been identified. No per-base quality is available; no much larger clone lies one base away.

On the study overall, not on this receptor specifically: At doses of 0.1 to 3.0 mg/kg, clonal expansion of both CD4+ and CD8+ T cells in blood was seen between baseline and week 6. The antigen specificity of the clonally expanded peripheral T cells was not determined. Low levels of normalized T-cell clonal expansion were also seen in some patients who did not respond. After ivuxolimab, CD8+ T cells had more expanded clones than CD4+ T cells on average. Partial responders in the 0.1-3.0 mg/kg groups had among the lowest normalized peripheral clonal expansion, especially among CD8+ T cells.

The specimen comprised CD4+ or CD8+ T cells sorted from blood, sampled in a trial of the OX40 agonist ivuxolimab. This receptor was identified in an adult with an advanced solid tumor such as melanoma, head and neck, liver or kidney cancer. Recombination joined TRBV7-2 with TRBJ2-1; 9 nucleotides in the junction match TRBD2. The nucleotide sequence reads TGTGCCAGCACTGGACTAGCGAGCTCCTACAATGAGCAGTTCTTC. It is translated as CASTGLASSYNEQFF.